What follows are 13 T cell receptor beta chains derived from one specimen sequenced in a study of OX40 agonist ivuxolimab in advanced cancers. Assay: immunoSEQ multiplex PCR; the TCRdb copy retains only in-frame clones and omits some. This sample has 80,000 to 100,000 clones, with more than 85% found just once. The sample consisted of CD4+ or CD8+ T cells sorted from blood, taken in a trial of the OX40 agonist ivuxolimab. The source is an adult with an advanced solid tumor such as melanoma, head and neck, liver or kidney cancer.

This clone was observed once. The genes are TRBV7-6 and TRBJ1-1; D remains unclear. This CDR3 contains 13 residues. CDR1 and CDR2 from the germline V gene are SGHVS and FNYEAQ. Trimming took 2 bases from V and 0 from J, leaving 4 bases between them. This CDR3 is CASSLLVNTEAFF. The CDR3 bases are TGTGCCAGCAGCTTATTAGTGAACACTGAAGCTTTCTTT.

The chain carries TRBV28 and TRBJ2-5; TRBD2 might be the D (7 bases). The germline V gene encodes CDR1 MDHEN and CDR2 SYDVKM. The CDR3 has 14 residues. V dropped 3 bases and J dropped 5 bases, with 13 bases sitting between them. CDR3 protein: CASSFRGAWETQYF. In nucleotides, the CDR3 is TGTGCCAGCAGTTTCCGGGGGGCTTGGGAGACCCAGTACTTC. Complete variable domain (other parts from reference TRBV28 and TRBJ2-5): DVKVTQSSRYLVKRTGEKVFLECVQDMDHENMFWYRQDPGLGLRLIYFSYDVKMKEKGDIPEGYSVSREKKERFSLILESASTNQTSMYLCASSFRGAWETQYFGPGTRLLVL.

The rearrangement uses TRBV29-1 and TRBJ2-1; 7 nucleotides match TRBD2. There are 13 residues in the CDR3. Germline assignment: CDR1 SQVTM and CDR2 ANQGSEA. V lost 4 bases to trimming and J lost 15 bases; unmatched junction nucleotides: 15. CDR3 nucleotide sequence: TGCAGCGTTGCCACGAGGTTAGCGGGCGCTCGGTTCTTC. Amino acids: CSVATRLAGARFF.

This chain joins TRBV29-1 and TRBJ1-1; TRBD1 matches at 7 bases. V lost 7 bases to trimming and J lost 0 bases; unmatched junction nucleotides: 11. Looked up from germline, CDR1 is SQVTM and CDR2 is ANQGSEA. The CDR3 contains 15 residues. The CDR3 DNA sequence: TGCAGCGCTCGACAGGGCTGGGGAATGAACACTGAAGCTTTCTTT. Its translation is CSARQGWGMNTEAFF.

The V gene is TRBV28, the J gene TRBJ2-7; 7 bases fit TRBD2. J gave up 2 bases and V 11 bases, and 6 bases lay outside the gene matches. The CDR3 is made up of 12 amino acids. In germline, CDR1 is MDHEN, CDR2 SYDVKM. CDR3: CACSGHTYEQYV. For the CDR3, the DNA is TGTGCCTGTAGCGGGCATACCTACGAGCAGTACGTC.

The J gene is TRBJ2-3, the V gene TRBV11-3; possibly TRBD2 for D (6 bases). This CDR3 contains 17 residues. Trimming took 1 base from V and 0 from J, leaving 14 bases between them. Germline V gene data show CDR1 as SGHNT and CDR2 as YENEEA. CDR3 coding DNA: TGTGCCAGCAGCTTAGGGGCGGGGCGGGCGAGCACAGATACGCAGTATTTT. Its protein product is CASSLGAGRASTDTQYF.

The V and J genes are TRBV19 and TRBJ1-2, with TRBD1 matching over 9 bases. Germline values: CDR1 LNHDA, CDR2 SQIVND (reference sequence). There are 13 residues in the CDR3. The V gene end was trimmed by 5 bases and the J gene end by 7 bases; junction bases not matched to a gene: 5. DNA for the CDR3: TGTGCCAGTAGTCCCAGACAGGGGGGTGGCTACACCTTC. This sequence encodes CASSPRQGGGYTF.

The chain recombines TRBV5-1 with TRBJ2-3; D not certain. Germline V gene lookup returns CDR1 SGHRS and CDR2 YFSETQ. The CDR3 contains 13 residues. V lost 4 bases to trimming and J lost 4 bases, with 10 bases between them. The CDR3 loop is CASSPEAADTQYF. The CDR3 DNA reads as TGCGCCAGCAGCCCAGAGGCAGCAGATACGCAGTATTTT.

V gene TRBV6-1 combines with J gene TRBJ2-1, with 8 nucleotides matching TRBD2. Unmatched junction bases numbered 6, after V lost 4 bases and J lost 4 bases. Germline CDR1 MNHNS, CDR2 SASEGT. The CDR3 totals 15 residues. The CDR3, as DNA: TGTGCCAGCAGTGTTGCTAGCGGGTTTTACAATGAGCAGTTCTTC. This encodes CASSVASGFYNEQFF.

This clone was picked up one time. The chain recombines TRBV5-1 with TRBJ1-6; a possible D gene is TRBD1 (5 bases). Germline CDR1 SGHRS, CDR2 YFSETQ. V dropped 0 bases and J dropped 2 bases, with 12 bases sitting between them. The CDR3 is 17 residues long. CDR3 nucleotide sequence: TGCGCCAGCAGCTTGGGGGCAGGGAAACCCTATAATTCACCCCTCCACTTT. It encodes CASSLGAGKPYNSPLHF.

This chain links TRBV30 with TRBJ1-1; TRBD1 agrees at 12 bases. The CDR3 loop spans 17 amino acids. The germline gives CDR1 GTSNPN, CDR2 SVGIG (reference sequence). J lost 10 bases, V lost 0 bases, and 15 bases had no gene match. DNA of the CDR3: TGTGCCTGGAGTGTATATTTGGTCGGGACAGGGGGCCGGGGAGCTTTCTTT. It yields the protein CAWSVYLVGTGGRGAFF.

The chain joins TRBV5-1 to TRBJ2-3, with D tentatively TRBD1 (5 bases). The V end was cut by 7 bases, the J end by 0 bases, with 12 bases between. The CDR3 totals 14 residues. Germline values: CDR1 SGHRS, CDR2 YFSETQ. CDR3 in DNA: TGCGCCAGCGGAGACAGTTCTAGCACAGATACGCAGTATTTT. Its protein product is CASGDSSSTDTQYF.

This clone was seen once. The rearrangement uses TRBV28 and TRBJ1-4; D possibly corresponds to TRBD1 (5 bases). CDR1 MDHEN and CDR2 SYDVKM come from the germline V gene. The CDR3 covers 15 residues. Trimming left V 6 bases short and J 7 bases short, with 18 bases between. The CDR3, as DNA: TGTGCCAGCAGCCCCCTGGGGGTTATAAGTGAAAAACTGTTTTTT. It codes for CASSPLGVISEKLFF.